This T cell receptor (beta chain) was profiled in a study of T cell repertoires in ileal Crohn's disease. As for this clone: Antigen: not known.

TCRB immunosequencing input was 400 to 650 nanograms of biopsy DNA per sample. Here immunoSEQ multiplex PCR was the method, and the copy in TCRdb shows in-frame clones only, minus some. Of thousands of clones listed, 80% to 95% were seen once; the top ten hold 1.6%. The germline V gene encodes CDR1 SGHVS and CDR2 FNYEAQ. V was pared by 5 bases and J by 2 bases, with 4 bases of the junction left unmatched. The CDR3 loop spans 15 amino acids. Study results and caveats: Endoscopic recurrence occurred in every patient whose clonality exceeded 26.8%. Compared with CD4 T cells, sorted CD8 cells carried more expanded clones. Active smokers at surgery had more clonal expansions than non-smokers.

V gene TRBV7-6 combines with J gene TRBJ2-5; 11 positions agree with TRBD2. This TCR was sampled from an adult with Crohn's disease. Sequences were obtained from ileal tissue. CDR3 nucleotide sequence: TGTGCCAGCAGCCTGGGGACTAGCGGACAAGAGACCCAGTACTTC. Translated: CASSLGTSGQETQYF.